The TCR beta chain described here comes from a study of CD8 T cells in ankylosing spondylitis. Study-level findings and limits: There was a TCR beta motif, made of several highly homologous variants, that appeared characteristic of ankylosing spondylitis blood.

Each CDR3 protein is one row after TCRdb ran MiXCR on the 5' RACE reads. The sample contains 800,000 to 900,000 distinct CDR3 sequences, approximately 10% of which appear only once. This clonotype was seen more than once but under ten times. Its antigen remains unidentified. Trimming took off 3 bases at V and 0 bases at J, with 13 bases between the two ends. The CDR3 extends over 16 amino acids. The germline V gene has CDR1 SGHVS and CDR2 FQNEAQ. Sequenced input: blood, either unsorted or a sorted T cell fraction (not recorded which). This receptor was taken from a male donor with ankylosing spondylitis. J is TRBJ2-3 and V is TRBV7-8; D possibly corresponds to TRBD2 (6 bases). In DNA form, the CDR3 reads TGTGCCAGCAGCTTGACCCCCAGCGGGAGCACAGATACGCAGTATTTT. Translated: CASSLTPSGSTDTQYF. The full variable domain, in which reference TRBV7-8 and TRBJ2-3 provide the parts outside the CDR3, is GAGVSQSPRYKVAKRGQDVALRCDPISGHVSLFWYQQALGQGPEFLTYFQNEAQLDKSGLPSDRFFAERPEGSVSTLKIQRTQQEDSAVYLCASSLTPSGSTDTQYFGPGTRLTVL.